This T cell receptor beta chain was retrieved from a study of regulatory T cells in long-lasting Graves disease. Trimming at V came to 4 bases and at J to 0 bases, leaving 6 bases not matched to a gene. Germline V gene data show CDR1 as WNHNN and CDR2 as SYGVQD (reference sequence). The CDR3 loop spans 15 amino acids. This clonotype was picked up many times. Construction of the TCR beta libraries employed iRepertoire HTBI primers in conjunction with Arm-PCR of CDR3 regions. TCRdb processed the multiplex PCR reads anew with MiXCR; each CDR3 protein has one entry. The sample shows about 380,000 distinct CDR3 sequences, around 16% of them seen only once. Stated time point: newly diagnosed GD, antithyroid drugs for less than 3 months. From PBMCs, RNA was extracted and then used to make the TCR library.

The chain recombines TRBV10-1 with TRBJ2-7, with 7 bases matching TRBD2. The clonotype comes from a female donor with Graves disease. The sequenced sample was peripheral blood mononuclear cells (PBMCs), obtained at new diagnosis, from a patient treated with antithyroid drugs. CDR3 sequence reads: CASSGAGVVSYEQYF. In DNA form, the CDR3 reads TGCGCCAGCAGTGGGGCGGGGGTAGTCTCCTACGAGCAGTACTTC.